Listed here are 20 T cell receptor beta chains from one sample, sequenced in a study of a mutant IDH1 vaccine in newly diagnosed glioma. Sequenced by immunoSEQ multiplex PCR; TCRdb stores in-frame clones only, minus some. This table has approximately 41,000 clones, approximately 90% appearing once. These receptors lack a known antigen. Time point denoted: week 23, last vaccination. It was 300 ug of mutant IDH1 20-mer peptide that made up each vaccine dose, given with topical imiquimod. The sequencing here drew on PBMCs, taken from a glioma patient whose treatment included an IDH1 peptide vaccine. The origin of the receptors is a man over 45 with glioma.

The chain links TRBV6-6 to TRBJ1-4; D ambiguous. This CDR3 has 13 residues. V lost 11 bases and J 0 bases, leaving 10 bases between the germline ends. Germline CDR1 MNHNY, CDR2 SVGAGI (reference sequence). DNA for the CDR3: TGTGCCGGTGCACGAGCAACTAATGAAAAACTGTTTTTT. It encodes CAGARATNEKLFF.

The chain carries TRBV28 and TRBJ1-5; D gene ambiguous. The V end was cut by 7 bases, the J end by 0 bases, with 10 bases between. Germline CDR1 MDHEN, CDR2 SYDVKM. The CDR3 length is 14 residues. CDR3 coding DNA: TGTGCCAGCAACCCCGCCAATAGCAATCAGCCCCAGCATTTT. Encoded protein: CASNPANSNQPQHF.

The chain uses TRBV27 and TRBJ1-2, with D uncertain. Germline CDR1 and CDR2: MNHEY and SMNVEV (reference sequence). Deletions cut 3 bases from V and 4 bases from J, with 6 bases between. The CDR3 is made up of 12 amino acids. The CDR3 nucleotides are TGTGCCAGCAGTTTGGACGGCTATGGCTACACCTTC. Amino acids: CASSLDGYGYTF.

The chain couples TRBV7-2 to TRBJ2-7; D is uncertain. The CDR3 totals 15 residues. CDR1 SGHTA and CDR2 FQGNSA come from the germline V gene. V lost 4 bases and J lost 4, with 17 bases in between. The CDR3 DNA follows: TGTGCCAGCAGCTCTCAGAAGGGTTTTGTGTACGAGCAGTACTTC. Translated, it gives CASSSQKGFVYEQYF.

V usage is TRBV4-2 and J usage is TRBJ2-1, with 9 bases identical to TRBD2. Per germline, CDR1 LGHNA and CDR2 YNFKEQ. This CDR3 has 16 residues. V gave up 1 base and J gave up 7 bases; unmatched junction bases: 8. In DNA, the CDR3 is TGTGCCAGCAGCCAAGGACCTAATCTAGCGGGGAATGAGCAGTTCTTC. Translating it yields CASSQGPNLAGNEQFF.

The V call is TRBV5-4, the J call TRBJ2-3; D uncertain. V was clipped by 0 bases and J by 1 base, with 9 bases between them. Germline loops: CDR1 SGHNT, CDR2 YYREEE (reference sequence). The CDR3 length is 15 residues. CDR3 region: CASSLGARGTDTQYF. CDR3 DNA: TGTGCCAGCAGCTTGGGGGCCAGAGGCACAGATACGCAGTATTTT.

V gene TRBV14 combines with J gene TRBJ2-7; TRBD2 is a possible D gene (6 bases). This CDR3 contains 15 residues. The V gene's germline CDR1 is SGHDN and CDR2 FVKESK. Trimming pared 0 bases from V and 4 bases from J, leaving 13 bases between. The CDR3 is CASSQDPGRFYEQYF. In nucleotides, the CDR3 is TGTGCCAGCAGCCAAGATCCAGGGAGGTTTTACGAGCAGTACTTC.

The V and J genes are TRBV7-2 and TRBJ2-5, with D hard to call. V shed 2 bases and J shed 3 bases, with 22 bases lying between them. This CDR3 region has 18 residues. The germline CDR1 and CDR2 sequences are SGHTA and FQGNSA. CDR3 coding DNA: TGTGCCAGCAGCTTAAGCCCCCCCTCCCCGTTGACAAAAGAGACCCAGTACTTC. It codes for CASSLSPPSPLTKETQYF.

The V and J genes are TRBV19 and TRBJ1-2, with a possible D match to TRBD1 (6 bases). The CDR3 runs 14 residues. In germline, CDR1 is LNHDA, CDR2 SQIVND (reference sequence). V shed 3 bases and J shed 7 bases, with 15 bases lying between them. CDR3 in DNA: TGTGCCAGTAGTATTACGGGGGCAAGTGCTGGCTACACCTTC. Translation gives CASSITGASAGYTF.

The chain couples TRBV5-1 to TRBJ2-7, with TRBD2 matching over 9 bases. Trimming at V came to 4 bases and at J to 4 bases, leaving 15 bases not matched to a gene. Germline CDR1 is SGHRS and CDR2 is YFSETQ. The CDR3 runs 17 residues. The CDR3 sequence is CASSARPQRGDPYEQYF. The CDR3 bases are TGCGCCAGCAGCGCCCGCCCCCAGCGGGGGGACCCTTACGAGCAGTACTTC.

The chain combines TRBV6-1 with TRBJ2-7; TRBD1 agrees at 8 bases. This CDR3 is built from 14 residues. Looked up from germline, CDR1 is MNHNS and CDR2 is SASEGT. V was clipped by 5 bases and J by 5 bases; unmatched bases: 8. CDR3 in amino acids: CASSSGTGTDEQYF. DNA for the CDR3: TGTGCCAGCAGTTCCGGGACAGGTACGGACGAGCAGTACTTC.

The chain couples TRBV6-6 to TRBJ2-1; 15 bases are a match to TRBD2. Germline loops: CDR1 MNHNY, CDR2 SVGAGI (reference sequence). This CDR3 spans 15 amino acids. After removal of 7 bases from V and 9 bases from J, the junction contained 7 bases not matched to a gene. In nucleotides, the CDR3 is TGTGCCAGCACCAAAGGGACTAGCGGGAGGACTGAGCAGTTCTTC. Encoded protein: CASTKGTSGRTEQFF.

The rearrangement links TRBV4-3 to TRBJ2-7; 8 bases match TRBD1. Looked up from germline, CDR1 is LGHNA and CDR2 is YSLEER. V shed 4 bases and J 7 bases; nucleotides not matched to a gene: 12. This CDR3 comprises 15 residues. CDR3 residues: CASSRDRGGLREQYF. The CDR3 bases are TGCGCCAGCAGCCGCGACAGGGGAGGATTGAGGGAGCAGTACTTC.

The chain carries TRBV2 and TRBJ1-5; maybe TRBD1 (5 bases). This CDR3 has 14 residues. Trimming shortened V by 6 bases and J by 6 bases, and 15 bases separated the two germline ends. Germline loops: CDR1 SNHLY, CDR2 FYNNEI. The CDR3 spells CASRGGGAGQPQHF. The CDR3 DNA reads TGTGCCAGCAGGGGCGGAGGGGCAGGTCAGCCCCAGCATTTT.

This clone has only one observation. The chain couples TRBV7-9 to TRBJ2-3; no clear D gene. This CDR3 has 12 amino acids. V was pared by 4 bases and J by 6 bases, with 8 bases between. Per the germline V gene, CDR1 is SEHNR and CDR2 is FQNEAQ (reference sequence). The chain's CDR3 is CASSSSGDTQYF. In nucleotides, the CDR3 is TGTGCCAGCAGCTCCTCCGGGGATACGCAGTATTTT.

The chain employs TRBV7-3 and TRBJ1-3; D is perhaps TRBD1 (5 bases). The ends were cut back, 1 base at V and 4 bases at J, with 17 bases in the middle. CDR1 and CDR2 (germline): SGHTA, FQGTGA. The CDR3 has 17 residues. CDR3 region: CASSLNPNRDGGNTIYF. The CDR3 coding sequence is TGTGCCAGCAGCTTAAATCCAAACCGGGACGGGGGAAACACCATATATTTT.

This chain uses TRBV4-3 with TRBJ2-1; 9 bases align to TRBD2. This CDR3 has 18 residues. V was pared by 0 bases and J by 3 bases, with 9 bases of the junction left unmatched. The germline gives CDR1 LGHNA, CDR2 YSLEER. This CDR3 is CASSQDRAAGGYYNEQFF. In nucleotides, the CDR3 is TGCGCCAGCAGCCAAGATCGGGCAGCGGGGGGTTACTACAATGAGCAGTTCTTC.

The chain carries TRBV6-5 and TRBJ2-2; the D is unclear. The CDR3 covers 16 residues. From germline, CDR1 is MNHEY and CDR2 SVGAGI. The V end lost 2 bases, the J end lost 1 base, and 11 bases lay between the germline ends. CDR3 bases: TGTGCCAGCAGTTACCACGGATCCTTGAACACCGGGGAGCTGTTTTTT. The encoded protein is CASSYHGSLNTGELFF.

This chain joins TRBV10-1 and TRBJ1-4, with 9 bases identical to TRBD1. V trimming: 3 bases; J trimming: 6 bases; junction bases outside the gene matches: 5. The CDR3 is made up of 15 amino acids. Germline V gives CDR1 WNHNN, CDR2 SYGVQD (reference sequence). In nucleotides, the CDR3 is TGCGCCAGCAGTGAAGCCGGGACAGGGTATGAAAAACTGTTTTTT. Protein sequence: CASSEAGTGYEKLFF.

This chain joins TRBV18 and TRBJ1-1; D remains ambiguous. The V and J ends lost 3 bases and 1 base respectively, with 9 bases between them. CDR1 KGHSH and CDR2 LQKENI come from the germline V gene. The CDR3 is 14 amino acids. The CDR3 loop reads CASSPISRNTEAFF. In nucleotides, the CDR3 is TGTGCCAGCTCACCCATCAGCAGGAACACTGAAGCTTTCTTT.